This T cell receptor beta chain emerged from a study of T cells in Graves' hyperthyroidism and ophthalmopathy (dated by TCRdb to between 2018 and 2021). About the study as a whole: Peripheral blood samples were taken at the time of initial diagnosis, prior to any treatment. An independent validation cohort of fewer than 20 hyperthyroidism patients and 17 patients who later progressed to ophthalmopathy tested prospective prediction of ophthalmopathy. TCR V-J signatures able to tell the groups apart were searched for in a discovery cohort of about a hundred patients, of whom more than 40 had Graves' ophthalmopathy and around 58 had stable Graves' hyperthyroidism. The 75 to 100 discovery patients were divided at random into training and test sets in a 7:3 ratio. The paper describes TCR Vbeta CDR3 sequencing of about 140 peripheral blood samples, made up of 43 ophthalmopathy patients, over 70 hyperthyroidism patients and around 17 progressor patients. Thyroid tissue and blood T-cell repertoires from six Graves' hyperthyroidism patients were also compared in the study. Following sampling, methimazole starting at 30 mg daily was given to hyperthyroidism patients, and high-dose intravenous methylprednisolone was given to ophthalmopathy patients. The investigation overall reported the following: During validation, the model predicted progression to ophthalmopathy a median of about 6.3 months ahead of onset, with just under 71% sensitivity and 72% to 80% specificity. Blood samples also contained most of the expanded thyroid clonotypes (frequency above 0.001), which suggests that blood repertoires may reflect thyroid immune responses. In cross-validation, a model built on a 13 V-J signature told ophthalmopathy apart from stable hyperthyroidism with 85% to 90% sensitivity and about 81% specificity, and in testing the same model reached 80%/75%. No statistical method was used to set the sample size in advance, and investigators knew the group allocation.

The TCR beta CDR3 regions were amplified from the RNA transcripts. A first-round RT-PCR of the TCR CDR3 used the HTBI primer set with the Qiagen OneStep RT-PCR kit. The libraries were constructed in a second round of multiplex PCR and then size-selected and purified. The libraries were sequenced on an Illumina HiSeq2000 using paired-end 100 bp reads. As for the authors' bioinformatics: SOAPnuke was used to process the raw data, removing reads that contained adapters or uncalled bases, had a mean Phred below 15, or lacked an exact match to the constant primer or identifier. High-quality paired reads were merged with COPE v1.2.5, and unique nucleotide sequences were defined as clonotypes. MiTCR v1.1 was used to align the clonotypes against IMGT TRBV, TRBD and TRBJ reference segments. The analysis was restricted to V-J combinations with a frequency above 0.0001, which together covered roughly 99% of the repertoires. The TCS score was defined as the ratio of F50 (clonal expansion) to E x V (chaos), calculated using BLOSUM62-based TCRdist between CDR3 peptides within each V-J. Welch's t-statistics and random forest reduced around 520 V-J features to 13, which were used in a naive Bayes classifier (R e1071). TCRdb cleaned the public reads at Q25 with fastp, built clones with MiXCR and kept in-frame beta chains. Under each unique CDR3 protein, matching rows form one entry showing the most common genes and DNA. The V and J calls come from TCRdb's annotation, not from the publication. The sample records under 300,000 distinct CDR3 sequences, roughly 13% of which are singletons. Of the sample, around 7.9% falls within the top ten clones.

The CDR3 has 16 amino acids, counting the end cysteine and phenylalanine. CDR3 DNA is the only sequence kept; it has 48 bases, read in frame from the first base. Trimming removed 5 bases from V and 5 bases from J; the gene matches leave 8 bases unexplained. CDR1 and CDR2, per the germline V gene (reference sequence), are MNHEY and SMNVEV. This clonotype was picked up many times. Its antigen is still unknown. The input lacks base qualities; no much larger clone sits a single base away. Hyperthyroidism patients were newly diagnosed, had a disease duration of under 2 months, and were aged 18 to 65 years. Exclusion was applied to patients with uncontrolled infections, other autoimmune diseases, pregnancy or lactation. Diagnoses were based on clinical symptoms, serum thyroxine and TRAb, thyroid ultrasound and orbital computed tomography. Blood from progressor patients was collected at the time of first diagnosis with hyperthyroidism, before any ophthalmopathy symptoms had appeared. PBMCs were separated from under 12 ml of fresh peripheral blood using Ficoll-Paque density gradient centrifugation. Patients classed as progressors first received a Graves' hyperthyroidism diagnosis and then went on to develop ophthalmopathy during follow-up. Total RNA was extracted with Trizol reagent, and quality was checked on an Agilent 2100 Bioanalyzer.

Material: blood. This sequence uses TRBV27 and TRBJ2-3; TRBD2 matches 12 bases in the middle. The TCR was taken from a young woman with Graves' hyperthyroidism that later progressed to Graves' ophthalmopathy. The DNA sequence is TGTGCCAGCAGTCGTCTAGCGGGAGGGCCTGGAGATACGCAGTATTTT. Its protein is CASSRLAGGPGDTQYF.